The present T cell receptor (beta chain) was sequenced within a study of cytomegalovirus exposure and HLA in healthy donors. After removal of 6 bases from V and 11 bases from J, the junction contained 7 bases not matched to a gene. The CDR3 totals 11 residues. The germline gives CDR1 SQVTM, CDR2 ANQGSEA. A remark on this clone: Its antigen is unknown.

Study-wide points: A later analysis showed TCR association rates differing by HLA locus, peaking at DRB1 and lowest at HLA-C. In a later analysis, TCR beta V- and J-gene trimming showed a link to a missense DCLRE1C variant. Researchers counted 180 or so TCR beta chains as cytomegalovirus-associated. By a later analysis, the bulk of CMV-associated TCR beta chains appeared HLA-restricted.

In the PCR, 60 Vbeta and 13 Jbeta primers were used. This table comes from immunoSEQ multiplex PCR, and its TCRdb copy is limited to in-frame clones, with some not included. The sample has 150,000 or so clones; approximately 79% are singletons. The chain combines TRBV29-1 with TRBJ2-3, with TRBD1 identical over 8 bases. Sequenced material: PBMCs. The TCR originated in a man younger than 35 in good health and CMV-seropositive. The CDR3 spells CSVDRALGQYF. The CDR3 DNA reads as TGCAGCGTGGACAGGGCCCTGGGGCAGTATTTT.